This T cell receptor (beta chain) was profiled in a study of cytomegalovirus exposure and HLA in healthy donors. The overall study: Genetic ancestry analysis placed more than 80% of the 350 to 500 donors that were genotyped in the Caucasian-associated cluster.

Amplification used 60 Vbeta primers and 13 Jbeta primers. Method: immunoSEQ multiplex PCR; TCRdb's copy keeps in-frame clones and lacks some. Of some 95,000 clones in the sample, over 70% were seen once. V shed 5 bases and J 0 bases; nucleotides not matched to a gene: 4. CDR1 and CDR2 from the germline V gene are SEHNR and FQNEAQ (reference sequence). The CDR3 is 14 amino acids. Sequencing used PBMCs. This receptor was obtained from a middle-aged woman in good health and CMV-seronegative. The V call is TRBV7-9, the J call TRBJ2-7, with 7 bases lining up with TRBD1. This CDR3 reads CASSAQGNSYEQYF. CDR3 DNA: TGTGCCAGCAGCGCACAGGGGAACTCCTACGAGCAGTACTTC.